This is a list of T cell receptor beta chains from one sample in a study of STAT3 mutations in large granular lymphocyte leukemia. The table came from immunoSEQ multiplex PCR; TCRdb's copy has only in-frame clones and leaves some out. The data contain 3,000 to 3,500 clones, 74% of them singletons. The sequencing sample was made of peripheral blood mononuclear cells. These receptors were collected from a man aged 60 to 75 with T-cell large granular lymphocyte leukemia. Some clones in this sample may be carry-over from other donors' samples. Each CDR3 is given with its conserved first and last residue. D genes are given only for firm matches. Some rows mark clone size as missing; the rest say once, few, many or name a class of expanded clone.

clone_size d_call j_call v_call cdr3_aa cdr3_nt
NA NA TRBJ2-3 TRBV25-1 CASSRQRAADTQYF TGTGCCAGCAGTAGGCAGAGGGCGGCAGATACGCAGTATTTT
NA NA TRBJ1-1 TRBV7-9 CASTFGVGDTEAFF TGTGCCAGCACCTTTGGGGTCGGGGACACTGAAGCTTTCTTT
NA NA TRBJ2-1 TRBV5-4 CASSFSLGGDYNEQFF TGTGCCAGCAGCTTTTCGTTGGGCGGGGACTACAATGAGCAGTTCTTC
few TRBD2 TRBJ2-7 TRBV29-1 CSVDSGRALLGEQYF TGCAGCGTCGATAGCGGGAGGGCCCTGTTGGGCGAGCAGTACTTC
NA TRBD2 TRBJ2-5 TRBV29-1 CSGTLAGETQYF TGCAGCGGGACACTAGCGGGAGAGACCCAGTACTTC
NA TRBD1 TRBJ1-2 TRBV30 CAWRPGQGAGGYTF TGTGCCTGGAGACCGGGACAGGGGGCAGGGGGCTACACCTTC
NA NA TRBJ1-4 TRBV5-1 CASSFGRGLGEKLFF TGCGCCAGCAGCTTCGGCCGGGGGCTAGGTGAAAAACTGTTTTTT
once TRBD1 TRBJ1-5 TRBV18 CASSLPGGQGQPQHF TGTGCCAGCTCCCTCCCCGGGGGACAGGGCCAGCCCCAGCATTTT
NA NA TRBJ2-7 TRBV28 CASSFKRGYIGEQYF TGTGCCAGCAGTTTCAAGAGGGGTTACATTGGGGAGCAGTACTTC
NA NA TRBJ2-7 TRBV29-1 CSVKRGDEQYF TGCAGCGTTAAAAGGGGAGACGAGCAGTACTTC
few TRBD2 TRBJ2-7 TRBV29-1 CSGPTSGAYEQYF TGCAGCGGTCCGACTAGCGGGGCCTACGAGCAGTACTTC
NA TRBD1 TRBJ1-5 TRBV30 CAWKEGTGGQPQHF TGTGCCTGGAAGGAAGGGACAGGCGGTCAGCCCCAGCATTTT
NA NA TRBJ2-7 TRBV7-2 CASSQPTGGRVRYEQYF TGTGCCAGCAGCCAACCCACGGGCGGCAGGGTAAGATACGAGCAGTACTTC
NA NA TRBJ2-7 TRBV7-2 CASSSPSLVFGQYF TGTGCCAGCAGCTCGCCTTCGCTCGTCTTTGGGCAGTACTTC
NA NA TRBJ1-1 TRBV7-9 CASSLGSPEAFF TGTGCCAGCAGCTTAGGATCCCCTGAAGCTTTCTTT
NA NA TRBJ1-5 TRBV7-2 CASSHPTTTRGRWPQHF TGTGCCAGCAGCCATCCCACGACCACCAGGGGACGTTGGCCCCAGCATTTT
NA TRBD2 TRBJ2-7 TRBV29-1 CSVELAGASYEQYF TGCAGCGTCGAGCTAGCGGGAGCCTCCTACGAGCAGTACTTC
NA NA TRBJ1-2 TRBV6-5 CASRTIKYGYTF TGTGCCAGCAGAACCATCAAGTATGGCTACACCTTC
NA TRBD1 TRBJ2-7 TRBV2 CASSPTGHEQYF TGTGCCAGCAGTCCGACAGGGCACGAGCAGTACTTC
NA TRBD1 TRBJ1-1 TRBV25-1 CASSTGTGREAFF TGTGCCAGCAGTACCGGGACAGGGAGGGAAGCTTTCTTT
NA NA TRBJ2-5 TRBV13 CASSSTGSETQYF TGTGCCAGCAGCTCAACAGGGTCGGAGACCCAGTACTTC
NA NA TRBJ2-3 TRBV5-1 CASSLRVSTDTQYF TGCGCCAGCAGCTTACGTGTTAGCACAGATACGCAGTATTTT
NA TRBD2 TRBJ2-7 TRBV5-1 CASRLGGSSYEQYF TGCGCCAGCCGTCTGGGGGGGAGCTCCTACGAGCAGTACTTC
NA NA TRBJ2-6 TRBV11-2 CASSLGASGANVLTF TGTGCCAGCAGCTTGGGGGCATCTGGGGCCAACGTCCTGACTTTC
NA NA TRBJ2-1 TRBV18 CASSIRPYNEQFF TGTGCCAGCTCAATACGCCCTTACAATGAGCAGTTCTTC
NA NA TRBJ2-4 TRBV7-9 CASSTYRDGKNIQYF TGTGCCAGCAGCACGTACAGGGATGGCAAAAACATTCAGTACTTC
NA TRBD2 TRBJ2-1 TRBV4-1 CASSHQNQRGSYNEQFF TGCGCCAGCAGCCACCAGAACCAGCGGGGGTCCTACAATGAGCAGTTCTTC
NA TRBD1 TRBJ1-5 TRBV18 CASSWTGGVRSNQPQHF TGTGCCAGCTCATGGACAGGGGGCGTGAGAAGCAATCAGCCCCAGCATTTT
NA NA TRBJ2-7 TRBV7-2 CASSLLLEGRYEQYF TGTGCCAGCAGCCTCTTGTTAGAGGGCCGATACGAGCAGTACTTC
NA NA TRBJ2-1 TRBV5-4 CASSYLGEIDEQFF TGTGCCAGCAGCTACTTAGGAGAAATTGACGAGCAGTTCTTC
NA TRBD1 TRBJ1-2 TRBV7-1 CASSLLSGTGDPGYTF TGTGCCAGCAGCTTACTTTCCGGGACAGGGGACCCTGGCTACACCTTC
medium-sized NA TRBJ2-7 TRBV28 CASSSYYEQYF TGTGCCAGCAGTTCCTACTACGAGCAGTACTTC
once TRBD1 TRBJ1-2 TRBV7-9 CASSYRQGALSYGYTF TGTGCCAGCAGCTACCGACAGGGGGCGCTTTCCTATGGCTACACCTTC
NA NA TRBJ1-1 TRBV6-5 CASSQAPENTEAFF TGTGCCAGCTCCCAAGCCCCAGAGAACACTGAAGCTTTCTTT
NA TRBD1 TRBJ2-7 TRBV29-1 CSVIDRGENEQYF TGCAGCGTTATCGACAGGGGTGAAAACGAGCAGTACTTC
NA NA TRBJ1-1 TRBV7-2 CASSPSYTEAFF TGTGCCAGCAGCCCATCATACACTGAAGCTTTCTTT
NA NA TRBJ1-5 TRBV27 CASRPDRGQPQHF TGTGCCAGCAGACCCGATCGGGGTCAGCCCCAGCATTTT
few NA TRBJ1-1 TRBV10-2 CASSHPGHETEAFF TGCGCCAGCAGTCATCCGGGACATGAGACTGAAGCTTTCTTT
NA NA TRBJ1-2 TRBV5-6 CASSFGSATHGYTF TGTGCCAGCAGCTTTGGGTCAGCTACTCATGGCTACACCTTC
NA NA TRBJ2-4 TRBV5-5 CASSDPGQGKNIQYF TGTGCCAGCAGCGATCCGGGACAAGGAAAAAACATTCAGTACTTC
NA NA TRBJ2-3 TRBV12-5 CASGPRGTENTDTQYF TGTGCTAGTGGTCCCCGCGGGACAGAAAACACAGATACGCAGTATTTT